The text below deals with one T cell receptor beta chain. Its target is unknown. Sampling of the adjacent normal breast tissue occurred roughly 1.8-4 cm from the tumor. The germline V gene encodes CDR1 SGHNT and CDR2 YYREEE (reference sequence). This CDR3 spans 14 amino acids. Trimming removed 2 bases at V and 11 bases at J, with 14 bases between. Sequencing used immunoSEQ multiplex PCR; TCRdb keeps in-frame clones, though not all of them. Here the sample spans 8,500 to 10,000 clones, about four fifths being singletons. The data originate from a study of early stage breast cancer tumors. Study-level information: Average read coverage per sample was approximately 9.4-fold. Study-level points and caveats: Enriched TCRB sequences shared across patients were mostly commonly generated sequences. In about 90% of the 16 patients, blood comparison separated tumor from normal breast.

The TCR was taken from a person in their 40s with breast cancer. The sequenced material came from normal breast tissue next to the tumor. J is TRBJ1-6 and V is TRBV5-4, with D possibly TRBD1 on 6 matching bases. The chain's CDR3 is CASSLRQDAAPLHF. CDR3 sequence (DNA): TGTGCCAGCAGCTTAAGACAGGATGCAGCACCCCTCCACTTT.